The 7 T cell receptor beta chains below all came from one sample that was sequenced in a study of prognosis after radiotherapy for stage I lung cancer. Starting from genomic DNA, TCR beta CDR3 was amplified through two-round multiplex PCR. Gene-specific TRBV and TRBJ primers were used in PCR round one. TCRdb reanalysed the multiplex PCR reads using MiXCR and keeps one entry per CDR3 protein. The repertoire holds 20,000 to 30,000 distinct CDR3 sequences, with 40% as singletons. The sequencing used PBMCs, collected before or after stereotactic body radiation therapy (not recorded which). The receptor source for this set is a donor at least 50 years old with non-small cell lung cancer.

This clonotype was observed at least ten times. The genes are TRBV24-1 and TRBJ2-3; D remains unclear. The CDR3 contains 16 residues. Germline CDR1 and CDR2: KGHDR and SFDVKD. Between the trimmed V and J ends, which lost 4 bases and 0 bases, there was a span of 13 bases. The CDR3 here is CATSESGGTSTDTQYF. CDR3 DNA sequence: TGTGCCACCAGTGAATCCGGCGGAACTAGCACAGATACGCAGTATTTT.

This clonotype was seen many times. The chain uses TRBV3-1 and TRBJ2-1; 7 bases match TRBD1. This CDR3 comprises 16 residues. V lost 0 bases to trimming and J lost 2 bases; unmatched junction nucleotides: 4. Per germline, CDR1 LGHDT and CDR2 YNNKEL (reference sequence). CDR3 residues: CASSQDLGGAYNEQFF. The CDR3, as DNA: TGTGCCAGCAGCCAAGATTTAGGGGGCGCCTACAATGAGCAGTTCTTC.

The DNA for the CDR3 is TGTGCCACCAGTGATTCCGGGGGTAGGGGGAGGAACAATGAGCAGTTCTTC. Encoded protein: CATSDSGGRGRNNEQFF. The rearrangement links TRBV24-1 to TRBJ2-1; D might be TRBD1 or TRBD2, each matching 6 bases. CDR3 length: 17 amino acids. Germline V gene data show CDR1 as KGHDR and CDR2 as SFDVKD. The V end lost 2 bases, the J end lost 5 bases, and 18 bases lay between the germline ends.

This clonotype was seen ten or more times. The V and J genes are TRBV5-1 and TRBJ1-1; 9 nucleotides match TRBD1. This CDR3 has 13 amino acids. V shed 4 bases, J shed 4 bases, and the junction held 2 bases outside the gene matches. Germline CDR1 SGHRS, CDR2 YFSETQ. The CDR3 here is CASSGQGFTEAFF. The CDR3 nucleotides are TGCGCCAGCAGCGGACAGGGGTTCACTGAAGCTTTCTTT.

This clonotype was seen a few times. A clone one base away is much larger, so this may be a read error. The V gene is TRBV10-2, the J gene TRBJ2-2; D gene unclear. The CDR3 extends over 12 amino acids. CDR1 WSHSY and CDR2 SAAADI come from the germline V gene. Trimming removed 8 bases from V and 6 bases from J, with 10 bases in between. The CDR3 here is CASCGRAGELFF. CDR3 DNA: TGCGCCAGCTGTGGTAGGGCCGGGGAGCTGTTTTTT.

This clonotype was detected many times. The rearrangement joins TRBV24-1 to TRBJ2-3; the match to TRBD1 covers 7 bases. Germline CDR1 and CDR2: KGHDR and SFDVKD. CDR3 size: 12 residues. The V and J ends lost 9 bases and 3 bases, in that order; junction bases with no gene match: 2. In DNA, the CDR3 is TGTGCCACCGCAGGGGGAACAGATACGCAGTATTTT. Protein sequence: CATAGGTDTQYF.

On this clonotype: A far larger clone is just one base off, so this is likely a read error. The rearrangement joins TRBV6-1 to TRBJ2-5; TRBD2 aligns across 12 bases. The CDR3 sequence is 15 residues long. The germline gives CDR1 MNHNS, CDR2 SASEGT. In nucleotides, the CDR3 is TGTGCCAGCAGGACCCTAGCGGGAGGGCTTGGTGAGCATTTCTTC. It specifies CASRTLAGGLGEHFF.